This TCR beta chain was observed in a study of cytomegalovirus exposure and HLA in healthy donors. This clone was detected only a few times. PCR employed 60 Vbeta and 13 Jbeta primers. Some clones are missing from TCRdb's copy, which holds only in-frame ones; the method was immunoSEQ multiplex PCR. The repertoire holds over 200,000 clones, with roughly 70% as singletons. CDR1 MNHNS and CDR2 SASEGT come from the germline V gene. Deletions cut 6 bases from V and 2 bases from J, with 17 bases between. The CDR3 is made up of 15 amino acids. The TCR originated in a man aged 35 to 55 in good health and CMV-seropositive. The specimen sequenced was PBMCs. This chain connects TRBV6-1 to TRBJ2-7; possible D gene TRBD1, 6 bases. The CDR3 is CASRAQGRRAYEQYF. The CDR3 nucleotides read TGTGCCAGCAGGGCACAGGGACGTAGGGCCTACGAGCAGTACTTC.